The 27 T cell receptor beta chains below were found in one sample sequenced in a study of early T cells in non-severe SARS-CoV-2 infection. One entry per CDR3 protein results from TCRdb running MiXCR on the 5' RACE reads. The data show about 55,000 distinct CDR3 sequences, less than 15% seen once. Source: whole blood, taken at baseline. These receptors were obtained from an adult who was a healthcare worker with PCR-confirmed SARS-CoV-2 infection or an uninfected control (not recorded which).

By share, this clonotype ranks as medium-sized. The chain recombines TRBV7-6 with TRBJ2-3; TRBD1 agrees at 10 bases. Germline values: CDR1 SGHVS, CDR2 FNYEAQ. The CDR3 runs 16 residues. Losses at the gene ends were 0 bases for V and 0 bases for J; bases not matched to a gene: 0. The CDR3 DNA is TGTGCCAGCAGCTTAGCGGGACAGGGGAGCACAGATACGCAGTATTTT. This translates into CASSLAGQGSTDTQYF. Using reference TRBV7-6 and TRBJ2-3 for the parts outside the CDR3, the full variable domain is GAGVSQSPRYKVTKRGQDVALRCDPISGHVSLYWYRQALGQGPEFLTYFNYEAQQDKSGLPNDRFSAERPEGSISTLTIQRTEQRDSAMYRCASSLAGQGSTDTQYFGPGTRLTVL.

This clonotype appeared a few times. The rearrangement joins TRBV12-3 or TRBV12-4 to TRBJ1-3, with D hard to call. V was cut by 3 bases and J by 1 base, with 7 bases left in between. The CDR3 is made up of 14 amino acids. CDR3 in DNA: TGTGCCAGCAGTTTGACGGATTCTGGAAACACCATATATTTT. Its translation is CASSLTDSGNTIYF.

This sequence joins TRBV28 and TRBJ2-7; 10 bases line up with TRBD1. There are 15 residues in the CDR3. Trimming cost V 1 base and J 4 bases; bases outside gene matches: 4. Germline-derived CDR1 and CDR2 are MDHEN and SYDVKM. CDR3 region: CASSLSTGGGYEQYF. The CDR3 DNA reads TGTGCCAGCAGTTTATCGACAGGGGGCGGGTACGAGCAGTACTTC.

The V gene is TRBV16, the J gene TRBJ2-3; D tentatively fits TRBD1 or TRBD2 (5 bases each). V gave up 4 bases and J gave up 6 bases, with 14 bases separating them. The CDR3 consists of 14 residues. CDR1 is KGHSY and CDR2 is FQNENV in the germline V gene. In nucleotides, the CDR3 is TGTGCCAGCAGCCCCCCTGAGGGGCTTGATACGCAGTATTTT. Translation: CASSPPEGLDTQYF.

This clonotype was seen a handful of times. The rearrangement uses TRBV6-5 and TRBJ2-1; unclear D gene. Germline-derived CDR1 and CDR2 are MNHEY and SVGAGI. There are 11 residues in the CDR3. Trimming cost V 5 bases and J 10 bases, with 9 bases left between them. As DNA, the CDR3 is TGTGCCAGCAGTCGCAGTGGCGAGCAGTTCTTC. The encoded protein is CASSRSGEQFF.

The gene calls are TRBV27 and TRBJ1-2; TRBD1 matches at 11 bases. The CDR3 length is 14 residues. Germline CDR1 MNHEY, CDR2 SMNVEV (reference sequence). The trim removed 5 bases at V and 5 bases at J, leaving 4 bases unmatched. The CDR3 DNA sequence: TGTGCCAGCAGTCACGGGACAGGGGGTTATGGCTACACCTTC. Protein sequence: CASSHGTGGYGYTF.

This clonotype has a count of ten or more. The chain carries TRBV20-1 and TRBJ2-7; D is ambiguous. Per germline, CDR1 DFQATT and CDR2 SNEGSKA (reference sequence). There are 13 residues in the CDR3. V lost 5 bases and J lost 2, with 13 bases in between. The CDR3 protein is CSARYKLPYEQYF. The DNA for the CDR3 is TGCAGTGCTCGCTACAAGTTGCCCTACGAGCAGTACTTC.

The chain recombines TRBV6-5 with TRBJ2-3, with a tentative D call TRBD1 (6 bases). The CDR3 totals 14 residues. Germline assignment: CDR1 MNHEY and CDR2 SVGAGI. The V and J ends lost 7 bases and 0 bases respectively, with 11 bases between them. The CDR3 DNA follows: TGTGCCAGCAAAAAAGGACAGAGCACAGATACGCAGTATTTT. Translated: CASKKGQSTDTQYF.

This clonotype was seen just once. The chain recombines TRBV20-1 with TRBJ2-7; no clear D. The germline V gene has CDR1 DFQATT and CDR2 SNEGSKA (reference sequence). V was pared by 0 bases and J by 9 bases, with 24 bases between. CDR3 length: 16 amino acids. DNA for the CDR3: TGCAGTGCTAGAGAAGGCGAGGTGGGGTTCGCCCCTCGGCAGTACTTC. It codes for CSAREGEVGFAPRQYF.

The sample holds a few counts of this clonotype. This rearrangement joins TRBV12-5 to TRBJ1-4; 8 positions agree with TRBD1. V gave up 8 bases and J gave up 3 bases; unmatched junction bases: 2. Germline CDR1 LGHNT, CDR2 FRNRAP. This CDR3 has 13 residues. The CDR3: CASRQGSNEKLFF. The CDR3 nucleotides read TGTGCTAGTCGACAGGGGTCTAATGAAAAACTGTTTTTT.

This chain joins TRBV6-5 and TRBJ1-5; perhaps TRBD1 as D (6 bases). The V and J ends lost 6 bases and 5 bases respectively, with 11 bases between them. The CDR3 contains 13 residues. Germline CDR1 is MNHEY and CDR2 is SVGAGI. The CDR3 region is CASSLGGYQPQHF. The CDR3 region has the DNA TGTGCCAGCAGCCTAGGGGGGTATCAGCCCCAGCATTTT.

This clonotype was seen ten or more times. CDR3 in amino acids: CASSPTLAGEQFF. In nucleotides, the CDR3 is TGTGCCAGCAGTCCGACCTTAGCGGGTGAGCAGTTCTTC. This chain links TRBV27 with TRBJ2-1; 7 bases fit TRBD2. CDR1 and CDR2 (germline): MNHEY, SMNVEV (reference sequence). The CDR3 consists of 13 residues. The V and J ends lost 5 bases and 9 bases, in that order; junction bases with no gene match: 7.

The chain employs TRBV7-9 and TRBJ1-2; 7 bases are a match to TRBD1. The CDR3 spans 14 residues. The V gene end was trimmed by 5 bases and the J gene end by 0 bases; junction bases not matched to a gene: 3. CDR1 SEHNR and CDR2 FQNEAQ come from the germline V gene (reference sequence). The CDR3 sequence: CASSGGGANYGYTF. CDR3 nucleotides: TGTGCCAGCAGCGGAGGGGGCGCTAACTATGGCTACACCTTC.

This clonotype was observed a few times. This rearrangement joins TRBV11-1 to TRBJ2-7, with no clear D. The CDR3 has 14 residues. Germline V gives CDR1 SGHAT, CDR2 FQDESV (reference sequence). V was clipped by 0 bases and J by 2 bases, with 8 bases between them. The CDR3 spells CASSLASPPYEQYF. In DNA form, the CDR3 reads TGTGCCAGCAGCTTAGCGAGCCCCCCCTACGAGCAGTACTTC.

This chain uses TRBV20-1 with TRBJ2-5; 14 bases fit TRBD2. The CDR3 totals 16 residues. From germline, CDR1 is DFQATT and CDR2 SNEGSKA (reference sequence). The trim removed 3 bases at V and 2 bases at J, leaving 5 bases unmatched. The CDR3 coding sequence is TGCAGTGCTAGGGGACTAGCGGGAGTAAGACAAGAGACCCAGTACTTC. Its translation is CSARGLAGVRQETQYF.

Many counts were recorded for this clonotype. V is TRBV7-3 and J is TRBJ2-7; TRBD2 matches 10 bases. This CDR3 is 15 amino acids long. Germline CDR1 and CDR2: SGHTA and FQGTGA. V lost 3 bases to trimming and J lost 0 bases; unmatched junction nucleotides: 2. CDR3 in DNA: TGTGCCAGCAGCTTCGGGACTAGCGACTCCTACGAGCAGTACTTC. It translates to CASSFGTSDSYEQYF. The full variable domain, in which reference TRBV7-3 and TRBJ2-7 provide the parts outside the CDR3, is GAGVSQTPSNKVTEKGKYVELRCDPISGHTALYWYRQSLGQGPEFLIYFQGTGAADDSGLPNDRFFAVRPEGSVSTLKIQRTERGDSAVYLCASSFGTSDSYEQYFGPGTRLTVT.

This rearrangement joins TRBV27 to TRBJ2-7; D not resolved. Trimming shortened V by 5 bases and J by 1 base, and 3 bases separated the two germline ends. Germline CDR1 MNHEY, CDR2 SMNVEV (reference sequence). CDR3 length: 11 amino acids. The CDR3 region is CASSPSYEQYF. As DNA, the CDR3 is TGTGCCAGCAGTCCTTCCTACGAGCAGTACTTC.

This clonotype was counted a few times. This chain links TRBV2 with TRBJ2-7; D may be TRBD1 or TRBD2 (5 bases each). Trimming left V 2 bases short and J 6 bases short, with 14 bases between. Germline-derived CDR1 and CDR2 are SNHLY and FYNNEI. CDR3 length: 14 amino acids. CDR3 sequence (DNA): TGTGCCAGCAGTGAATGGGGGACCCACGCCGAGCAGTACTTC. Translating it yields CASSEWGTHAEQYF.

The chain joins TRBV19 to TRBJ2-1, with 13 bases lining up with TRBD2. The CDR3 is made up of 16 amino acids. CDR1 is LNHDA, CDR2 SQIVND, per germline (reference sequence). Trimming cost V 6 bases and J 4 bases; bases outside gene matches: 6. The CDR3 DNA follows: TGTGCCAGTAGGATGACTAGCGGGAGGTCGTACAATGAGCAGTTCTTC. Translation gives CASRMTSGRSYNEQFF.

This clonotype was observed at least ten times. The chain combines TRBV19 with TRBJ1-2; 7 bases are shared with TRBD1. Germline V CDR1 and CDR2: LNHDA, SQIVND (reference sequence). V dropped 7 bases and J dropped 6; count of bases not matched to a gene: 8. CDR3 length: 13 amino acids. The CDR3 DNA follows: TGTGCCAGTACCTACAGGGGATTCGATGGCTACACCTTC. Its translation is CASTYRGFDGYTF.

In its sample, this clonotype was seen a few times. CDR3 DNA sequence: TGTGCCAGCTCCCCTAACCTAGGTGGAGAGACCCAGTACTTC. Protein sequence: CASSPNLGGETQYF. The chain recombines TRBV18 with TRBJ2-5; D gene ambiguous. The V gene's germline CDR1 is KGHSH and CDR2 LQKENI. Deletions cut 6 bases from V and 4 bases from J, with 15 bases between. The length of the CDR3 is 14 residues.

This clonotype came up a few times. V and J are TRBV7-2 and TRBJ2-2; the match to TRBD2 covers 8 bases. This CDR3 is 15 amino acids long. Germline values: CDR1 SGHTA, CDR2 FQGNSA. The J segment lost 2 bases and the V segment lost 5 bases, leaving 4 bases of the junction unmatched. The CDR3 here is CASSETSVNTGELFF. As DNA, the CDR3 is TGTGCCAGCAGCGAGACTAGCGTAAACACCGGGGAGCTGTTTTTT.

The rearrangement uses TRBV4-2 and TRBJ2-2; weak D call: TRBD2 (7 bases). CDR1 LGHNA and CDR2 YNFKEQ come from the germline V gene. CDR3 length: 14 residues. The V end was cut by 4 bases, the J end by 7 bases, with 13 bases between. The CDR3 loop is CASSPKGGVGELFF. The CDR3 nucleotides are TGTGCCAGCAGCCCCAAGGGGGGGGTCGGGGAGCTGTTTTTT.

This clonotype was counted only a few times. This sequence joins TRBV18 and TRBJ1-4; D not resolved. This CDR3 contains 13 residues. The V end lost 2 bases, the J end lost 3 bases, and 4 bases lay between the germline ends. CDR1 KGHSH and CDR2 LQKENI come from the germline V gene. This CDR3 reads CASSPGSNEKLFF. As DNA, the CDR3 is TGTGCCAGCTCACCAGGGTCTAATGAAAAACTGTTTTTT.

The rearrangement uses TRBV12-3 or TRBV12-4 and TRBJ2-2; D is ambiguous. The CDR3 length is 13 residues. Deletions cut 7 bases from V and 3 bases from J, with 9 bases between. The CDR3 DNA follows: TGTGCCAGCACCTTGAGGTACACCGGGGAGCTGTTTTTT. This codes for CASTLRYTGELFF.

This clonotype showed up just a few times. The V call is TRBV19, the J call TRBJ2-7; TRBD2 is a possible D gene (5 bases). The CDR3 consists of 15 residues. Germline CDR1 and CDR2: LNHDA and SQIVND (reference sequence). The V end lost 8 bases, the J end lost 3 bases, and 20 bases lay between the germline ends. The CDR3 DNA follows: TGTGCCAGTGGGCCGGCGGGCGGCCAGTTCTACGAGCAGTACTTC. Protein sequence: CASGPAGGQFYEQYF. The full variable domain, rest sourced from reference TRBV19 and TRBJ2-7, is DGGITQSPKYLFRKEGQNVTLSCEQNLNHDAMYWYRQDPGQGLRLIYYSQIVNDFQKGDIAEGYSVSREKKESFPLTVTSAQKNPTAFYLCASGPAGGQFYEQYFGPGTRLTVT.

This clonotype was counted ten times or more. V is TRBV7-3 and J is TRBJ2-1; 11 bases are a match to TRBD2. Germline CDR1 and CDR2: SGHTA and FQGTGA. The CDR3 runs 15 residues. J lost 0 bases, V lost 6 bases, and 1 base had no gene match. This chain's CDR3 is CASSTSGSSYNEQFF. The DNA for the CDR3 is TGTGCCAGCAGTACTAGCGGGAGCTCCTACAATGAGCAGTTCTTC.